This T cell receptor beta chain was retrieved from a study of T cell repertoires in ileal Crohn's disease. As to time point: neoterminal ileum biopsy at postoperative endoscopy, about 6 months after surgery. The CDR3 covers 15 residues. Germline-derived CDR1 and CDR2 are KGHSH and LQKENI. V gave up 3 bases and J gave up 0 bases, with 9 bases separating them. The data were produced by immunoSEQ multiplex PCR, yet TCRdb's version contains in-frame clones alone and is incomplete. The data hold fewer than 12,000 clones, with approximately 78% observed a single time. Input material: ileal tissue. The receptor's source is an adult with Crohn's disease. The chain carries TRBV18 and TRBJ2-1, with D possibly matching TRBD2 (5 bases). CDR3: CASSPPGSSYNEQFF. The CDR3 DNA follows: TGTGCCAGCTCACCTCCGGGGAGCTCCTACAATGAGCAGTTCTTC.